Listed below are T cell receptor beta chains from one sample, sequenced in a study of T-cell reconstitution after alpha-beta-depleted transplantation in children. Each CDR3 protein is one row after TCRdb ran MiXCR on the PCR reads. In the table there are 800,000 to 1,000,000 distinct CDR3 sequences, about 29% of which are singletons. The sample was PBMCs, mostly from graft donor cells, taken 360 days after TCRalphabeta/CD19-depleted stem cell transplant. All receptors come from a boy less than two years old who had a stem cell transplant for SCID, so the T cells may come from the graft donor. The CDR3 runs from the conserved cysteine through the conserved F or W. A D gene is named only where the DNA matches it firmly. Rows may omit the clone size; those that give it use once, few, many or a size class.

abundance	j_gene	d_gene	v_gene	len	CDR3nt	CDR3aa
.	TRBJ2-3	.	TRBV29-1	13	TGCAGCGTTGCCCCGAGGCTAGGGGATACGCAGTATTTT	CSVAPRLGDTQYF
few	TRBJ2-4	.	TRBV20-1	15	TGCAGTGCTCCTGAATCTAAGGGGGTCAAAAACATTCAGTACTTC	CSAPESKGVKNIQYF
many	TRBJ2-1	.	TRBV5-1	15	TGCGCCAGCAGCTCGGGACGGAGCTCCTACAATGAGCAGTTCTTC	CASSSGRSSYNEQFF
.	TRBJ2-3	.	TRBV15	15	TGTGCCACCAGCAGAGCCCTTCAGGGTTCAGATACGCAGTATTTT	CATSRALQGSDTQYF
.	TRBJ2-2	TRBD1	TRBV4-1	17	TGCGCCAGCAGCCAAGGCCCCGACAGGGCTAACACCGGGGAGCTGTTTTTT	CASSQGPDRANTGELFF
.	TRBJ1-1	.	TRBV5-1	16	TGCGCCAGCAGCTACTACAGGAGCAATATGAACACTGAAGCTTTCTTT	CASSYYRSNMNTEAFF
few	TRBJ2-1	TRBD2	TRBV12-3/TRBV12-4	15	TGTGCCAGCAGCCTCCAGCGGGGTCGAACGGATGAGCAGTTCTTC	CASSLQRGRTDEQFF
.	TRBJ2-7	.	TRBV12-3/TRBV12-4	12	TGTGCCGGCGTGGAGGGGGCCTACGAGCAGTACTTC	CAGVEGAYEQYF
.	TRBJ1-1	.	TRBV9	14	TGTGCCAGCAGCCCCAGGGGATCGGCGGCTGAAGCTTTCTTT	CASSPRGSAAEAFF
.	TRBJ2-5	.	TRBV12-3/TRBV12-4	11	TGTGCCAGCAGTTTTTTGGGGACCCAGTACTTC	CASSFLGTQYF
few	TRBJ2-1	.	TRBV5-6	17	TGTGCCAGCAGCTTGGGGGGTGCGGGGGCCTCCTACAATGAGCAGTTCTTC	CASSLGGAGASYNEQFF
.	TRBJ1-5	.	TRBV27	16	TGTGCCAGCAGTGCTCGTTTTACCGGAATCAATCAGCCCCAGCATTTT	CASSARFTGINQPQHF
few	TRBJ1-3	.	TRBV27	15	TGTGCCAGCAGTTTCTCGGGGGGCTCTGGAAACACCATATATTTT	CASSFSGGSGNTIYF
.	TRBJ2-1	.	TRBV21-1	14	TGTGCCAGCAGCAAAGCGGGACTCCACAATGAGCAGTTCTTC	CASSKAGLHNEQFF
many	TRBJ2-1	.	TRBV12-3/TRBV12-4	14	TGTGCCAGCAGTTTAGGGGGGGCCCTCAATGAGCAGTTCTTC	CASSLGGALNEQFF
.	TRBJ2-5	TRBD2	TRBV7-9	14	TGTGCCAGCAGCAAAAGCGGGGGGTCAGAGACCCAGTACTTC	CASSKSGGSETQYF
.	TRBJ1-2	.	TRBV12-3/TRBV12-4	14	TGTGCCAGCAGTTCACCGGACAGCTACTATGGCTACACCTTC	CASSSPDSYYGYTF
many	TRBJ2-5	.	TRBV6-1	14	TGTGCCAGCAGTCTAGGACAGTTACAAGAGACCCAGTACTTC	CASSLGQLQETQYF
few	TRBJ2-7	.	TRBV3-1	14	TGTGCCAGCAGCCAAGTAGGCCGGACAGCCGAGCAGTACTTC	CASSQVGRTAEQYF
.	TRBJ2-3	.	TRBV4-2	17	TGTGCCAGCAGCCAAGAAAGTAGGCTAGCCCTCACAGATACGCAGTATTTT	CASSQESRLALTDTQYF
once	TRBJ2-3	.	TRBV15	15	TGTGCCACCACCCCCACCGAAGCCTCTGGAGATACGCAGTATTTT	CATTPTEASGDTQYF
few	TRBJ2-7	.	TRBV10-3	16	TGTGCCATCAGTGTAGGCCCCCGCGGCAACTCCTACGAGCAGTACTTC	CAISVGPRGNSYEQYF
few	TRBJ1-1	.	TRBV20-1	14	TGCAGTGCTAGATTTCGCACGGTGAACACTGAAGCTTTCTTT	CSARFRTVNTEAFF
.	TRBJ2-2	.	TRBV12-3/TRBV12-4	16	TGTGCCAGCAGTAAGGCCCCGGGACAGAACACCGGGGAGCTGTTTTTT	CASSKAPGQNTGELFF
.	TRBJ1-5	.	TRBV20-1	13	TGCAGTGCTAGCCGGGGGAGCGAGGAGCCCCAGCATTTT	CSASRGSEEPQHF
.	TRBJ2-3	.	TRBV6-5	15	TGTGCCAGCAGTTCCCAGCCAGGGAGCACAGATACGCAGTATTTT	CASSSQPGSTDTQYF
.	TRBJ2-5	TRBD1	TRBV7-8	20	TGTGCCAGCAGCTCACACTTCCGACAGGGTTGGTCGACCCCTCAAGAGACCCAGTACTTC	CASSSHFRQGWSTPQETQYF
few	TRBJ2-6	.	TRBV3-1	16	TGTGCCAGCAGCCACCTTGGGGTCTCTGGGGCCAACGTCCTGACTTTC	CASSHLGVSGANVLTF
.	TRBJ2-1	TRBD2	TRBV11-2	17	TGTGCCAGCAGCTTTCTAGCGGGGGGTACTTCCTACAATGAGCAGTTCTTC	CASSFLAGGTSYNEQFF
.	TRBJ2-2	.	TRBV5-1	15	TGCGCCAGCAGCTCAGCCCTACCGGCCACCGGGGAGCTGTTTTTT	CASSSALPATGELFF
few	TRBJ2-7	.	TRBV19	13	TGTGCCAGTTCCGGGACTTCTAATAACGAGCAGTACTTC	CASSGTSNNEQYF
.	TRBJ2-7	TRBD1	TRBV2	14	TGTGCCAGCACTCGGGACAGCAGCTCCTACGAGCAGTACTTC	CASTRDSSSYEQYF
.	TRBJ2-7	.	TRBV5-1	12	TGCGCCAGCAGCCCCGGGACGCGGGAGCAGTACTTC	CASSPGTREQYF
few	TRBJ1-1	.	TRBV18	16	TGTGCCAGCTCACCGATCGAGCAGGGACGGGCCACTGAAGCTTTCTTT	CASSPIEQGRATEAFF
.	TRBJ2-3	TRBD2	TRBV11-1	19	TGTGCCAGCAGCTCCCTAATCATGACTAGCGGGGGTCTCACAGATACGCAGTATTTT	CASSSLIMTSGGLTDTQYF
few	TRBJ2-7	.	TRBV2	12	TGTGCCAGCAGTGGAGCTAGCTACGAGCAGTACTTC	CASSGASYEQYF
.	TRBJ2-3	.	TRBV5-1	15	TGCGCCAGCAGCTTGAACCGACAGGTGCTGGATACGCAGTATTTT	CASSLNRQVLDTQYF
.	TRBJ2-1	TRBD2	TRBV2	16	TGTGCCAGCAGGAGGCGTGCTAGCGGGATTTACAATGAGCAGTTCTTC	CASRRRASGIYNEQFF
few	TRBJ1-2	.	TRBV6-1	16	TGTGCCAGCAGCAGGGGAGGCGGAAGCGCTAACTATGGCTACACCTTC	CASSRGGGSANYGYTF
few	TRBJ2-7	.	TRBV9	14	TGTGCCAGCAGCCCCCCGACTAGAGAGGACGAGCAGTACTTC	CASSPPTREDEQYF
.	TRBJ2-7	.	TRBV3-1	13	TGTGCCAGCAGCCAAGCACTAGCCTACGAGCAGTACTTC	CASSQALAYEQYF
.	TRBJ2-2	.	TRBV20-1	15	TGCAGTGCTAGAGATCCGAGGGCCGGGACCGGGGAGCTGTTTTTT	CSARDPRAGTGELFF
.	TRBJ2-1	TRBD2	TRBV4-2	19	TGTGCCAGCAGCCACGGGACTAGCGGGGGGGCCAGGTCCTACAATGAGCAGTTCTTC	CASSHGTSGGARSYNEQFF
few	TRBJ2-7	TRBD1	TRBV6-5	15	TGTGCCAGCAGTTACTCGACGGGACAGTTCCACGAGCAGTACTTC	CASSYSTGQFHEQYF
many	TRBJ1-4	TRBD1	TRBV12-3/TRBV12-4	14	TGTGCCAGCAGTCCGGGACAGTTTAATGAAAAACTGTTTTTT	CASSPGQFNEKLFF